Detailed here is one T cell receptor beta chain. The specificity of this receptor is unknown. No qualities accompany the bases; no much larger clone lies one base away. Reading the germline V gene (reference sequence) gives CDR1 LNHDA and CDR2 SQIVND. Trimming removed 2 bases from V and 4 bases from J; the gene matches leave 8 bases unexplained. Taken from cysteine to phenylalanine, the CDR3 has 17 residues. CDR3 DNA only is kept here, 51 bases in frame from base 1. This sample stems from a study of spatial heterogeneity in lung cancer (dated by TCRdb to between 2018 and 2021). Concerning the study at large: Beta-chain transcripts were consistently detected in greater numbers than alpha-chain transcripts, which likely reflected higher beta-chain transcript abundance. The study quantitatively compared TCR alpha and beta repertoires across multiple tumor regions, matched nontumor lung and blood in non-small cell lung cancer. Both alpha and beta chains were TCR-sequenced in samples taken at surgery, namely 220 tumor regions, 61 to 65 matched nontumor lung samples and some 53 PBMC samples. In the raw uncorrected reads, each unique combination of TCR and UMI appeared more than ten times on average. Nonsynonymous mutation counts, determined by whole-exome sequencing of tumor tissue, were related to TCR repertoire features.

The library was obtained by 5' RACE. This sample was sequenced with a NextSeq 500. In the TCR library protocol, a unique molecular identifier was attached to each TCR cDNA molecule so that PCR and sequencing errors could be corrected. On the authors' methods: TCR identification, UMI-based error correction and CDR3 extraction were all carried out with Decombinator tools. TCRs above a frequency of 2 per 1,000, corresponding to the top 1% of the tumor frequency distribution, were defined as expanded. Renyi diversity was calculated using the R vegan package after each repertoire was subsampled 100 times to 5,000 TCRs. To build CDR3 similarity networks, amino acid triplet string-kernel similarity was used, and CDR3s were connected when their pairwise similarity was above 0.82. Using fastp at Q25 and MiXCR, TCRdb reprocessed the public reads and kept productive beta chains. Entries are consolidated by CDR3 protein sequence, retaining the most common genes and DNA. The V and J calls were determined by TCRdb, not by the authors. The sample yields around 74,000 distinct CDR3 sequences; more than 10% were counted once. Of the sample, under 7.5% is held by the ten largest clones.

In the paper's terms, the time point label means: sample taken at primary tumor resection. Whole RNA extracted from tumor and nontumor lung tissue, or from cryopreserved PBMC samples, was used for TCR sequencing without cell sorting. Samples were obtained from roughly 72 patients with early-stage, untreated non-small cell lung cancer from the lung TRACERx cohort. Patients were selected for TCR sequencing only if sufficient RNA was available from at least two tumor regions. Summary of the overall study and its limitations: Ubiquitous expanded tumor TCRs showed up in blood more often at tumor resection than at routine follow-up. Additional single-cell paired TCR alpha and beta sequencing was considered necessary to confirm, at a functional level, the hypothesis that regional TCRs recognize regional mutations.

Specimen: PBMCs, collected at surgery. The chain joins TRBV19 to TRBJ2-1, with 10 bases in between that match TRBD1. This clonotype was sampled from a male donor with early-stage non-small cell lung cancer. The nucleotide sequence reads TGTGCCAGTAGTATAATCGGGGGACAGGGGAGTTACAATGAGCAGTTCTTC. Its amino acids are CASSIIGGQGSYNEQFF.